A selection of T cell receptor beta chains follows, all from one sample in a study of cytomegalovirus exposure and HLA in healthy donors. Using immunoSEQ multiplex PCR, the repertoire was profiled, and TCRdb retains in-frame clones only, with some absent. The data show about 82,000 clones, with about 90% seen just once and approximately 2.3% held by the top ten. Sequences were obtained from PBMCs. Every receptor here comes from a man between 18 and 29 years old in good health and CMV-seronegative. The CDR3 runs from the conserved cysteine through the conserved F or W. D genes are given only for firm matches.

D gene	CDR3 length	V gene	CDR3 protein
.	11	TRBV20-1	CSASHTGEAFF
.	19	TRBV28	CASTMAGVWHVSVNYGYTF
.	15	TRBV30	CAWSGGGGLAYEQYF
.	13	TRBV7-9	CASSPGRNTEAFF
.	16	TRBV30	CAWSNFETKGGETQYF
TRBD2	14	TRBV10-1	CASMRTSERGEQFF
.	14	TRBV29-1	CSVGTGGGTGELFF
.	15	TRBV5-1	CASSSTAGTQGTIYF
TRBD1	13	TRBV6-6	CASSLLTGDGYTF
TRBD1	17	TRBV19	CASSIKSDRARGQPQHF
.	14	TRBV28	CASTPGTSNQPQHF
.	15	TRBV6-5	CASSYESQGLYGYTF
.	15	TRBV5-5	CASSLEVGVYGEQFF
.	17	TRBV5-5	CASSSHIVSRGNTEAFF
.	14	TRBV6-5	CASSAGISSCGYTF
TRBD1	14	TRBV5-1	CASSLGKGAGTQYF
.	15	TRBV4-3	CASSQGTGSEQPQHF
.	14	TRBV25-1	CASSGTGRNTEAFF
TRBD1	16	TRBV28	CASSFPQGTYNYGYTF
.	18	TRBV7-6	CASSLAFSARGSGNTIYF
.	13	TRBV18	CASSPGRNTEAFF
TRBD2	15	TRBV7-6	CASSILAGVAETQYF
.	17	TRBV7-2	CASSVVSGWSSYNEQFF
.	13	TRBV5-5	CASSAGARETQYF
TRBD2	14	TRBV28	CASSSGGVDYEQYF
TRBD1	14	TRBV9	CASSGQGNSYEQYF
TRBD2	12	TRBV29-1	CSVVGLANEQFF
.	14	TRBV5-4	CASSLDRSSYEQYF
TRBD1	12	TRBV7-9	CASSTGGTEAFF
.	14	TRBV7-8	CASSLRTGNQPQHF
.	12	TRBV5-4	CACGTDNSPLHF
.	15	TRBV5-1	CASRGLSGGGYGYTF
.	12	TRBV7-9	CASSRAGQPQHF
TRBD1	18	TRBV7-9	CASSSGGQGASYNSPLHF
.	13	TRBV28	CASSLADYQPQHF
.	15	TRBV15	CATSKGESGANVLTF
.	15	TRBV7-9	CASSDGRGSYNEQFF
TRBD2	14	TRBV7-6	CASSPRDSGRETFF
TRBD2	16	TRBV4-3	CASSQETSGVSYEQYF
.	13	TRBV11-3	CASSLGGLETQYF
TRBD2	17	TRBV5-6	CASSRGGGGLARGEQFF
TRBD1	10	TRBV6-1	CASSGTGEYF
.	15	TRBV12-1	CASSPGLAGARKEFF
TRBD2	16	TRBV19	CASSVRLAGGLNEQFF
.	14	TRBV5-1	CASSPRGVNTEAFF
TRBD2	17	TRBV27	CASSPLRSGSGTDTQYF
TRBD2	16	TRBV7-7	CASSLGLAGAGGTQYF
TRBD1	14	TRBV27	CASSSWTGTYEQYF
.	16	TRBV7-2	CASSLAGTPNTGELFF
.	14	TRBV4-3	CASSQGGSTYEQYF
TRBD1	15	TRBV6-6	CASSSPDRVGTEAFF
TRBD1	15	TRBV6-1	CASSNEQGALEKLFF
.	15	TRBV5-4	CASSNRPFSGNTIYF
.	13	TRBV9	CASSGPNSYEQYF